One and the same sample provided the 8 T cell receptor beta chains below, sequenced in a study of cytomegalovirus exposure and HLA in healthy donors. Assay used: immunoSEQ multiplex PCR; TCRdb lists only in-frame clones, some missing. The sample records 50,000 to 80,000 clones, roughly 94% being singletons. Sequencing was carried out using PBMCs. The source is a woman aged 18-29 years in good health and CMV-seropositive.

This rearrangement joins TRBV7-9 to TRBJ1-1; D is perhaps TRBD1 (6 bases). V was pared by 1 base and J by 4 bases, with 10 bases between. The CDR3 length is 14 residues. CDR1 is SEHNR, CDR2 FQNEAQ, per germline (reference sequence). The CDR3 DNA sequence: TGTGCCAGCAGCTTAGAGAGGGGGAGCACTGAAGCTTTCTTT. This encodes CASSLERGSTEAFF. Based on the CDR3 plus reference TRBV7-9 and TRBJ1-1, the full variable domain is DTGVSQNPRHKITKRGQNVTFRCDPISEHNRLYWYRQTLGQGPEFLTYFQNEAQLEKSRLLSDRFSAERPKGSFSTLEIQRTEQGDSAMYLCASSLERGSTEAFFGQGTRLTVV.

The rearrangement uses TRBV6-5 and TRBJ2-1, with D perhaps TRBD2 (5 bases). The V gene's germline CDR1 is MNHEY and CDR2 SVGAGI. CDR3 length: 15 residues. Trimming took off 1 base at V and 6 bases at J, with 13 bases between the two ends. This CDR3 reads CASSYLDGGFNEQFF. The CDR3, as DNA: TGTGCCAGCAGTTACTTAGACGGCGGGTTCAATGAGCAGTTCTTC.

The genes are TRBV7-3 and TRBJ1-4; D perhaps matches TRBD1 (5 bases). The CDR3 extends over 14 amino acids. Germline CDR1 SGHTA, CDR2 FQGTGA. The V end was cut by 2 bases, the J end by 6 bases, with 10 bases between. The CDR3 DNA reads TGTGCCAGCAGCTTACGCAGGGAGGATGAAAAACTGTTTTTT. Its protein is CASSLRREDEKLFF.

This chain uses TRBV11-3 with TRBJ2-3; perhaps TRBD2 as D (6 bases). The CDR3 runs to 15 residues. Germline CDR1 reads SGHNT; CDR2 reads YENEEA. The ends were cut back, 3 bases at V and 6 bases at J, with 16 bases in the middle. The CDR3 DNA sequence: TGTGCCAGCAGCTTGGGACTGGACGCAGCGGATACGCAGTATTTT. This encodes CASSLGLDAADTQYF. Full variable domain (missing parts from reference TRBV11-3 and TRBJ2-3): EAGVVQSPRYKIIEKKQPVAFWCNPISGHNTLYWYLQNLGQGPELLIRYENEEAVDDSQLPKDRFSAERLKGVDSTLKIQPAELGDSAVYLCASSLGLDAADTQYFGPGTRLTVL.

The chain employs TRBV15 and TRBJ1-5; TRBD1 might be the D (5 bases). Trimming pared 1 base from V and 5 bases from J, leaving 12 bases between. From germline, CDR1 is LNHNV and CDR2 YYDKDF (reference sequence). The CDR3 totals 15 residues. CDR3 protein: CATSRGGRVDQPQHF. The CDR3 DNA reads as TGTGCCACCAGCAGAGGAGGCAGGGTCGATCAGCCCCAGCATTTT.

The table lists this clone with a count of one. The chain employs TRBV27 and TRBJ2-5; TRBD2 matches at 11 bases. From germline, CDR1 is MNHEY and CDR2 SMNVEV (reference sequence). CDR3 length: 23 residues. V was clipped by 6 bases and J by 4 bases; unmatched bases: 31. CDR3 protein: CASSTTLGQGWSSGRRRRETQYF. The CDR3 DNA follows: TGTGCCAGCAGCACGACTTTGGGGCAGGGGTGGTCTAGCGGGAGGAGGAGAAGAGAGACCCAGTACTTC.

The chain employs TRBV7-6 and TRBJ1-2; the match to TRBD1 covers 8 bases. The CDR3 is made up of 16 amino acids. V dropped 4 bases and J dropped 4; count of bases not matched to a gene: 11. Germline V lookup: CDR1 SGHVS, CDR2 FNYEAQ. Here the CDR3 reads CASSCIFGQGPYGYTF. For the CDR3, the DNA is TGTGCCAGCAGCTGTATCTTTGGACAGGGTCCCTATGGCTACACCTTC.

The rearrangement uses TRBV4-1 and TRBJ1-2; 7 bases align to TRBD1. The CDR3 consists of 15 residues. V lost 2 bases and J lost 4; bases outside the gene matches: 7. CDR1 and CDR2 (germline): MGHRA, YSYEKL. CDR3 nucleotide sequence: TGCGCCAGCAGCCAACAACAGGGGATGGGCTATGGCTACACCTTC. Translation: CASSQQQGMGYGYTF.